This entry features one T cell receptor beta chain sequence. This entry is derived from a study of blood T cell repertoires in COVID-19. The wider study: Sources were T cells, B-cell-depleted T cells, or PBMCs; the material itself was cDNA or gDNA.

Original handling: From reference gene primer amplification, estimates of nucleated cell counts were derived. Assay used: immunoSEQ multiplex PCR; TCRdb lists only in-frame clones, some missing. That table supplies the V and J calls and clone size; D and trimming were determined from the DNA. The data hold about 190,000 clones, with around 85% observed a single time. Germline CDR1 reads MNHNS; CDR2 reads SASEGT. This CDR3 is 12 amino acids long. Trimming cost V 3 bases and J 5 bases, with 5 bases left between them. This TCR derives from a man in his forties or fifties who had recovered from COVID-19. The J gene is TRBJ2-4, the V gene TRBV6-1; D remains unclear. Sequenced material: peripheral blood. CDR3 in amino acids: CASSEGENIQYF. DNA of the CDR3: TGTGCCAGCAGTGAGGGCGAAAACATTCAGTACTTC.